One sample yielded the 21 T cell receptor beta chains listed below, sequenced in a study of blood T cell repertoires in COVID-19. Sequenced by immunoSEQ multiplex PCR; TCRdb stores in-frame clones only, minus some. The sample gives about 180,000 clones, roughly 81% of which show up once; about an eighth is in the top ten. The specimen sequenced was peripheral blood. The receptors derive from a woman of 80 years or more with COVID-19, enrolled during active disease.

V gene TRBV24-1 combines with J gene TRBJ1-2; tentatively, D is TRBD1 (5 bases). The V gene lost 3 bases and the J gene lost 4 bases, with 11 bases spanning the gap. Germline V gene sequence: CDR1 KGHDR, CDR2 SFDVKD. There are 14 residues in the CDR3. CDR3 sequence (DNA): TGTGCCACCAGTGATGGCCACAGGCTCTATGGCTACACCTTC. It codes for CATSDGHRLYGYTF.

The V gene is TRBV6-5, the J gene TRBJ1-5; maybe TRBD1 (6 bases). Germline CDR1 MNHEY, CDR2 SVGAGI. The V end was cut by 6 bases, the J end by 6 bases, with 12 bases between. The CDR3 spans 13 residues. In nucleotides, the CDR3 is TGTGCCAGCAGCCAACAGGGTACTCAGCCCCAGCATTTT. Translation: CASSQQGTQPQHF.

The CDR3 DNA follows: TGCAGCGGGGGACAGACCTACGAGCAGTACTTC. Amino acids: CSGGQTYEQYF. This chain connects TRBV29-1 to TRBJ2-7; 7 bases map to TRBD1. This CDR3 comprises 11 residues. The V segment lost 7 bases and the J segment 2 bases; nucleotides outside the gene matches: 2. Germline V gene data show CDR1 as SQVTM and CDR2 as ANQGSEA.

The genes are TRBV3-1 (or the pseudogene TRBV3-2) and TRBJ1-2; TRBD1 is a possible D gene (6 bases). Trimming pared 4 bases from V and 3 bases from J, leaving 9 bases between. The CDR3 loop spans 13 amino acids. Germline V gene sequence: CDR1 LGHDT, CDR2 YNNKEL (reference sequence). This CDR3 is CASSPQGDYGYTF. The CDR3 bases are TGTGCCAGCAGCCCACAGGGCGACTATGGCTACACCTTC.

This chain links TRBV4-3 with TRBJ2-2, with 9 bases matching TRBD1. Unmatched junction bases numbered 1, after V lost 5 bases and J lost 3 bases. The CDR3 is made up of 14 amino acids. CDR1 is LGHNA, CDR2 YSLEER, per germline. CDR3 loop: CASSWTGDTGELFF. The CDR3 DNA sequence: TGCGCCAGCAGCTGGACAGGGGACACCGGGGAGCTGTTTTTT.

The V and J genes are TRBV18 and TRBJ2-6; tentatively, D is TRBD1 (6 bases). This CDR3 is 16 amino acids long. Trimming removed 4 bases from V and 1 base from J, with 11 bases in between. CDR1 is KGHSH, CDR2 LQKENI, per germline. The DNA for the CDR3 is TGTGCCAGCTCACGACTCGGACAGTCTGGGGCCAACGTCCTGACTTTC. Protein sequence: CASSRLGQSGANVLTF.

CDR3 protein: CASSGRGINEKLFF. The CDR3 region has the DNA TGCGCCAGCAGCGGAAGGGGGATTAATGAAAAACTGTTTTTT. The chain couples TRBV4-1 to TRBJ1-4; tentative D call: TRBD1 (6 bases). The CDR3 consists of 14 residues. Germline-derived CDR1 and CDR2 are MGHRA and YSYEKL. V was cut by 5 bases and J by 4 bases, with 11 bases left in between.

This rearrangement joins TRBV2 to TRBJ2-7, with TRBD1 matching over 7 bases. The CDR3 totals 14 residues. V gave up 3 bases and J gave up 6 bases; unmatched junction bases: 8. The germline V gene has CDR1 SNHLY and CDR2 FYNNEI. CDR3: CASSDMETGSEQYF. Here the CDR3 DNA reads TGTGCCAGCAGTGACATGGAGACAGGGTCCGAGCAGTACTTC.

CDR3 DNA: TGTGCCAGCAGTTTGTCGAATGAGCAGTTCTTC. This codes for CASSLSNEQFF. The rearrangement links TRBV12-3 or TRBV12-4 to TRBJ2-1; no definite D call. V lost 3 bases, J lost 7 bases, and 4 bases lay in between. CDR3 size: 11 residues.

The chain is built from TRBV13 and TRBJ2-1, with 12 bases matching TRBD2. Germline values: CDR1 PRHDT, CDR2 FYEKMQ (reference sequence). There are 16 residues in the CDR3. Trimming took 5 bases from V and 3 from J; bases not matched to a gene: 5. CDR3 protein: CASSAWTSGIYNEQFF. CDR3 sequence (DNA): TGTGCCAGCAGCGCCTGGACTAGCGGGATCTACAATGAGCAGTTCTTC.

The chain combines TRBV28 with TRBJ1-4; no clear D gene. This CDR3 contains 14 residues. The V and J ends lost 4 bases and 6 bases respectively, with 12 bases between them. Germline V gene sequence: CDR1 MDHEN, CDR2 SYDVKM. The CDR3 nucleotides are TGTGCCAGCAGTTCGGCCATTCGGGATGAAAAACTGTTTTTT. The encoded protein is CASSSAIRDEKLFF.

The chain combines TRBV6-1 with TRBJ1-2; 10 positions agree with TRBD1. V lost 4 bases and J lost 6; bases outside the gene matches: 11. Germline V lookup: CDR1 MNHNS, CDR2 SASEGT. This CDR3 contains 16 residues. The CDR3 coding sequence is TGTGCCAGCAGTGGGGGACAGGGGAAGGGTTCAGATGGCTACACCTTC. Its protein is CASSGGQGKGSDGYTF.

The chain recombines TRBV6-4 with TRBJ1-2, with TRBD1 matching 9 bases. There are 14 residues in the CDR3. Germline values: CDR1 MRHNA, CDR2 SNTAGT. The J segment lost 8 bases and the V segment lost 6 bases, leaving 10 bases of the junction unmatched. The CDR3 protein is CASRPGQGGMGYTF. The CDR3 region has the DNA TGTGCCAGCAGGCCGGGACAGGGCGGTATGGGCTACACCTTC.

This clone was seen more than once but under ten times. V gene TRBV27 combines with J gene TRBJ1-2, with a tentative D call TRBD1 (6 bases). Trimming cost V 4 bases and J 2 bases, with 14 bases left between them. This CDR3 contains 15 residues. Per germline, CDR1 MNHEY and CDR2 SMNVEV (reference sequence). CDR3 amino acids: CASSSLFDRNYGYTF. CDR3 coding DNA: TGTGCCAGCAGTTCCCTATTCGACAGGAACTATGGCTACACCTTC.

V usage is TRBV5-5 and J usage is TRBJ1-6; 12 positions match TRBD1. Germline values: CDR1 SGHKS, CDR2 YYEKEE (reference sequence). This CDR3 region has 16 residues. V lost 5 bases and J lost 7; bases outside the gene matches: 7. This CDR3 reads CASSSGTGGENSPLHF. CDR3 DNA sequence: TGTGCCAGCAGTTCGGGGACAGGGGGCGAGAATTCACCCCTCCACTTT.

V is TRBV18 and J is TRBJ2-7, with 11 bases lining up with TRBD2. After removal of 3 bases from V and 4 bases from J, the junction contained 5 bases not matched to a gene. Germline lookup yields CDR1 KGHSH and CDR2 LQKENI. The CDR3 loop spans 15 amino acids. The CDR3 region has the DNA TGTGCCAGCTCACCGGCGGGACTAGCGGATTACGAGCAGTACTTC. It translates to CASSPAGLADYEQYF.

V gene TRBV29-1 combines with J gene TRBJ1-4; 7 nucleotides line up with TRBD1. The length of the CDR3 is 13 residues. The V and J ends lost 0 bases and 7 bases, in that order; junction bases with no gene match: 2. The germline V gene encodes CDR1 SQVTM and CDR2 ANQGSEA. DNA for the CDR3: TGCAGCGTTGAAGAGACAGGGTCTGAAAAACTGTTTTTT. Its protein product is CSVEETGSEKLFF.

This chain uses TRBV7-8 with TRBJ2-5; 12 positions agree with TRBD2. Trimming removed 2 bases from V and 5 bases from J; junction bases left unmatched: 6. Germline CDR1 SGHVS, CDR2 FQNEAQ. The CDR3 has 16 amino acids. The CDR3 region has the DNA TGTGCCAGCAGCTTAATGACTAGCGGGAGTGTGGAGACCCAGTACTTC. Translating it yields CASSLMTSGSVETQYF.

CDR3 coding DNA: TGTGCCAGCAGGCCCACAGGGGGCGATCGTGGCTACACCTTC. It translates to CASRPTGGDRGYTF. V usage is TRBV27 and J usage is TRBJ1-2, with 9 bases matching TRBD1. Germline V gene data show CDR1 as MNHEY and CDR2 as SMNVEV (reference sequence). J lost 7 bases, V lost 6 bases, and 9 bases had no gene match. This CDR3 comprises 14 residues.

J is TRBJ1-4 and V is TRBV19; weak D call: TRBD1 (5 bases). The V end was cut by 5 bases, the J end by 2 bases, with 6 bases between. Germline CDR1 is LNHDA and CDR2 is SQIVND (reference sequence). The CDR3 sequence is 13 residues long. The CDR3 region is CASSRQTNEKLFF. Here the CDR3 DNA reads TGTGCCAGTAGTCGACAGACTAATGAAAAACTGTTTTTT.

This clone was detected only once. The chain combines TRBV28 with TRBJ2-2; 12 nucleotides agree with TRBD2. The CDR3 is 19 residues long. Germline lookup yields CDR1 MDHEN and CDR2 SYDVKM. J was trimmed by 2 bases and V by 4 bases; bases with no gene match: 11. The CDR3 DNA reads as TGTGCCAGCAGTTCACTCCTAGCGGGAGGGCCTAGAAACACCGGGGAGCTGTTTTTT. Translating gives CASSSLLAGGPRNTGELFF.